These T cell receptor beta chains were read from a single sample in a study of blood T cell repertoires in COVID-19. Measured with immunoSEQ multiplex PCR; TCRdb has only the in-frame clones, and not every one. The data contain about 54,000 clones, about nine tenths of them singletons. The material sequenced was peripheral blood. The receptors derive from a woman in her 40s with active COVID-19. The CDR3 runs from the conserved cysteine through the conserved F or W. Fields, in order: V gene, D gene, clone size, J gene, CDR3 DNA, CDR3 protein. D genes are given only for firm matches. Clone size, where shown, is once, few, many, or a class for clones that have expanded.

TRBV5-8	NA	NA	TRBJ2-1	TGTGCCAGCATCTACTCCGGTCTGAACAATGAGCAGTTCTTC	CASIYSGLNNEQFF
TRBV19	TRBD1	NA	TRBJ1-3	TGTGCCAGTAGTAACCGGGACAGTATCTCTGGAAACACCATATATTTT	CASSNRDSISGNTIYF
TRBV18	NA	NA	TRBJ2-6	TGTGCCAGCTCACCAAGGCAGGGGACCTCTGGGGCCAACGTCCTGACTTTC	CASSPRQGTSGANVLTF
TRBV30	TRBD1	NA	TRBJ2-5	TGTGCCTGGAGTGTACTTGAGAGTGAGCGGGACAGGGGGCAGGGAGAGACCCAGTACTTC	CAWSVLESERDRGQGETQYF
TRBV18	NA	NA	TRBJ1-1	TGTGCCAGCTCACAGCTTGAGTACAGCACTTCTGAAGCTTTCTTT	CASSQLEYSTSEAFF
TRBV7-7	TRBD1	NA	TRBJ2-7	TGTGCCAGCAGTCGGGACAGGGACGGTAGGCAGTACTTC	CASSRDRDGRQYF
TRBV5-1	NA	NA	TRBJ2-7	TGCGCCAGCAGCTTTATGTCCTACGAGCAGTACTTC	CASSFMSYEQYF
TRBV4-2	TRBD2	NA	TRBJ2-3	TGTGCCAGCAGCCAAGATTCTAGCGGGGGGCAAACAGATACGCAGTATTTT	CASSQDSSGGQTDTQYF
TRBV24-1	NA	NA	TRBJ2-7	TGTGCCACGCAAAACAGGGACCCGCCCTACGAGCAGTACTTC	CATQNRDPPYEQYF
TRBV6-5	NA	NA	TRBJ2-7	TGTGCCAGCCGAACCGGGACCAGCCTCGGGAGCGAGCAGTACTTC	CASRTGTSLGSEQYF
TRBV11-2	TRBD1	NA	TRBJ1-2	TGTGCCAGCAGCACCTCGACAGGGGGTTACCTACATGGCTACACCTTC	CASSTSTGGYLHGYTF
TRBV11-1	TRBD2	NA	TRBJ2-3	TGTGCCAGCAGCCCGCTGACTAGCGGGGGGGAGAATACGCAGTATTTT	CASSPLTSGGENTQYF
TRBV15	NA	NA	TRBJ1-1	TGTGCCACTACGCCGGGACACCTGAACACTGAAGCTTTCTTT	CATTPGHLNTEAFF
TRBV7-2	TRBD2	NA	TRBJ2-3	TGTGCCAGCAGACTACGAGCGGGGGGTCTGTCTGATACGCAGTATTTT	CASRLRAGGLSDTQYF
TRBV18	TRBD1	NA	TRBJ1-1	TGTGCCAGCTCACAAGGACAGGGGGCGATTACAGCCAAAAACACTGAAGCTTTCTTT	CASSQGQGAITAKNTEAFF
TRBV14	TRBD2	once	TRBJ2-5	TGTGCCAGCAGCCAAGCGGGGGGGCCTGGGGAGACCCAGTACTTC	CASSQAGGPGETQYF
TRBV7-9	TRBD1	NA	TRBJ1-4	TGTGCCAGCAGCCCCCAGACCGGGACAGCTAATGAAAAACTGTTTTTT	CASSPQTGTANEKLFF
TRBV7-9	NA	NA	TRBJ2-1	TGTGCCAGCAGCCTGACTTATGAGCAGTTCTTC	CASSLTYEQFF
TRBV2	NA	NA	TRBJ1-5	TGTGCCAGCAGTGAATTATCACAGGGTACTCAGCCCCAGCATTTT	CASSELSQGTQPQHF
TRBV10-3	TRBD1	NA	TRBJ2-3	TGTGCCATCAGTGATCCCGGGACAGGGGGCACAGATACGCAGTATTTT	CAISDPGTGGTDTQYF
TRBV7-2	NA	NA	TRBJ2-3	TGTGCCAGCAGCTTAGTTCCTTATAGCACAGATACGCAGTATTTT	CASSLVPYSTDTQYF
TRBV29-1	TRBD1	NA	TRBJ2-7	TGCAGCGTTGATTTCTCGGGACAGGGGTTCGACGAGCAGTACTTC	CSVDFSGQGFDEQYF
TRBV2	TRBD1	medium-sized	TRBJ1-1	TGTGCCAGCGGACAGGGGGAGAACACTGAAGCTTTCTTT	CASGQGENTEAFF
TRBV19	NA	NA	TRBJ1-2	TGTGCCAGTAGTACCCGACTGGGGCCCGGCTATGGCTACACCTTC	CASSTRLGPGYGYTF
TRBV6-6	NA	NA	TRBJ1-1	TGTGCCAGCATTGCCTCAGTCCGGGGAGGCGGGACTGAAGCTTTCTTT	CASIASVRGGGTEAFF
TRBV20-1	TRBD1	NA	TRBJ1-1	TGCAGTGCTAGTAGGCATTTGGGGCGCAGGGGGGACACTGAAGCTTTCTTT	CSASRHLGRRGDTEAFF
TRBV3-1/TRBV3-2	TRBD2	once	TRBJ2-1	TGTGCCAGCAGCCAAGATACTAGCGGGGGGGGAATTCACAATGAGCAGTTCTTC	CASSQDTSGGGIHNEQFF
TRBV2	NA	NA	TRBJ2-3	TGTGCCAGCAGTGGGTGGGAGAGCACAGATACGCAGTATTTT	CASSGWESTDTQYF
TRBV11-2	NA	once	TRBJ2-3	TGTGCCAGCAGCTTATCGGGACAAAGCACAGATACGCAGTATTTT	CASSLSGQSTDTQYF
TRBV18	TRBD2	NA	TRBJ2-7	TGTGCCAGCTCCAAGACTAGCGGGGGGGCCCGCCAGGTTGTCGAGCAGTACTTC	CASSKTSGGARQVVEQYF
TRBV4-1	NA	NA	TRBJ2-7	TGCGCCAGCAGCCAAGATTCTCGGAGACTCATCTACGAGCAGTACTTC	CASSQDSRRLIYEQYF
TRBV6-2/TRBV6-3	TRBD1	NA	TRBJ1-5	TGTGCCAGCAGTTATCCCGCGGGACAGATATTCAATCAGCCCCAGCATTTT	CASSYPAGQIFNQPQHF
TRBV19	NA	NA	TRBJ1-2	TGTGCCAGTAGTACCTCGGGATCCCAATATGGCTACACCTTC	CASSTSGSQYGYTF
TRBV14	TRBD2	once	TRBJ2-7	TGTGCCAGCAGCCAAGTAGCGGGGGGCAACTACGAGCAGTACTTC	CASSQVAGGNYEQYF
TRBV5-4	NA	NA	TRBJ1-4	TGTGCCAGCAGCTACAATAATGAAAAACTGTTTTTT	CASSYNNEKLFF
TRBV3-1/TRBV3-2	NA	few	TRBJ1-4	TGTGCCAGCAGCCAAGACGTTTACGGGGATGAAAAACTGTTTTTT	CASSQDVYGDEKLFF
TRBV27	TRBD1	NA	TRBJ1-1	TGTGCCAGCAGTTTATTTTTAGACAGGGGAGGCACTGAAGCTTTCTTT	CASSLFLDRGGTEAFF
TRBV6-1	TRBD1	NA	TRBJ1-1	TGTGCCAGCAGTGAAGCGACAGGGTCCACTGAAGCTTTCTTT	CASSEATGSTEAFF
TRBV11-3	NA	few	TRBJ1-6	TGTGCCAGCAGCTTAAGACAGGCTGGTTCACCCCTCCACTTT	CASSLRQAGSPLHF
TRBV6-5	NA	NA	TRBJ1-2	TGTGCCAGCAGCTGGCGGGGGGCGGATGGCTACACCTTC	CASSWRGADGYTF
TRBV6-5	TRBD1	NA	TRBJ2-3	TGTGCCAGCAGTTGGGACAGGGGGGCCGATACGCAGTATTTT	CASSWDRGADTQYF